These 14 T cell receptor beta chains came from one sample sequenced in a study of response to subunit inactivated influenza vaccine. TCRdb re-called the RT-PCR reads with MiXCR, one entry per CDR3 protein. Here the sample spans some 800,000 distinct CDR3 sequences, over 20% being singletons. This material consisted of PBMCs from blood, taken less than 6 days after vaccination. These receptors all come from a man between 45 and 60 years old who received an inactivated influenza vaccine.

The V gene is TRBV5-1, the J gene TRBJ2-2, with 14 bases identical to TRBD2. Germline CDR1 SGHRS, CDR2 YFSETQ. This CDR3 spans 15 amino acids. V dropped 6 bases and J dropped 7; count of bases not matched to a gene: 5. CDR3 nucleotides: TGCGCCAGCACCAGGGGGACTAGCGGGAGCGGGGAGCTGTTTTTT. This sequence encodes CASTRGTSGSGELFF. The full variable domain, with the rest looked up from reference TRBV5-1 and TRBJ2-2, is KAGVTQTPRYLIKTRGQQVTLSCSPISGHRSVSWYQQTPGQGLQFLFEYFSETQRNKGNFPGRFSGRQFSNSRSEMNVSTLELGDSALYLCASTRGTSGSGELFFGEGSRLTVL.

The chain joins TRBV4-1 to TRBJ2-7; 7 bases fit TRBD1. This CDR3 region has 15 residues. V trimming: 3 bases; J trimming: 1 base; junction bases outside the gene matches: 6. Germline loops: CDR1 MGHRA, CDR2 YSYEKL. The CDR3 sequence is CASSHGTATSYEQYF. For the CDR3, the DNA is TGCGCCAGCAGCCACGGGACAGCGACTTCCTACGAGCAGTACTTC.

V gene TRBV11-2 combines with J gene TRBJ1-2; 9 bases are a match to TRBD1. Germline loops: CDR1 SGHAT, CDR2 FQNNGV. V dropped 5 bases and J dropped 5; count of bases not matched to a gene: 9. The CDR3 length is 15 residues. The CDR3 sequence: CASSVGTGLPYGYTF. The CDR3 DNA follows: TGTGCCAGCAGCGTCGGGACAGGGTTACCTTATGGCTACACCTTC.

The chain couples TRBV4-1 to TRBJ2-3, with 9 bases lining up with TRBD2. This CDR3 has 17 amino acids. Germline values: CDR1 MGHRA, CDR2 YSYEKL. V lost 0 bases to trimming and J lost 2 bases; unmatched junction nucleotides: 6. The CDR3 DNA sequence: TGCGCCAGCAGCCAAGACCCCCCTAGCGGGGCCACAGATACGCAGTATTTT. Translating gives CASSQDPPSGATDTQYF.

The chain has TRBV4-1 and TRBJ2-3; 7 nucleotides match TRBD1. Unmatched junction bases numbered 4, after V lost 0 bases and J lost 4 bases. The CDR3 loop spans 15 amino acids. Germline CDR1 is MGHRA and CDR2 is YSYEKL. The CDR3 loop is CASSQEWQGADTQYF. CDR3 nucleotide sequence: TGCGCCAGCAGCCAAGAATGGCAGGGGGCAGATACGCAGTATTTT.

This clonotype was detected only a few times. This rearrangement joins TRBV7-9 to TRBJ1-5; TRBD1 matches 7 bases. This CDR3 contains 14 residues. Germline-derived CDR1 and CDR2 are SEHNR and FQNEAQ (reference sequence). The V segment lost 5 bases and the J segment 6 bases; nucleotides outside the gene matches: 7. The CDR3 coding sequence is TGTGCCAGCAGCCGCGGACAGGCTTCTCAGCCCCAGCATTTT. Amino acids: CASSRGQASQPQHF.

The gene calls are TRBV27 and TRBJ2-3; D may be TRBD2 (7 bases). Germline V gene sequence: CDR1 MNHEY, CDR2 SMNVEV (reference sequence). The length of the CDR3 is 16 residues. V was shortened by 6 bases and J by 4 bases, with 20 bases between the two germline ends. CDR3 protein: CASRLGGGQVADTQYF. CDR3 DNA sequence: TGTGCCAGCAGGTTGGGAGGGGGGCAGGTGGCAGATACGCAGTATTTT.

This sequence joins TRBV6-2 or TRBV6-3 and TRBJ2-7; D unresolved. In germline, CDR1 is MNHEY, CDR2 SVGEGT. The CDR3 extends over 14 amino acids. Trimming shortened V by 5 bases and J by 0 bases, and 11 bases separated the two germline ends. The CDR3 nucleotides read TGTGCCAGCAGTATGCGACTGAACTCCTACGAGCAGTACTTC. Translation: CASSMRLNSYEQYF.

This clonotype was seen repeatedly, ten times or more. This chain connects TRBV29-1 to TRBJ2-1, with TRBD2 matching over 13 bases. From germline, CDR1 is SQVTM and CDR2 ANQGSEA. The CDR3 consists of 15 residues. J lost 3 bases, V lost 5 bases, and 4 bases had no gene match. The CDR3 DNA reads TGCAGCGTTAGGACTAGCGGGGGTGTCTACAATGAGCAGTTCTTC. Its translation: CSVRTSGGVYNEQFF.

This clonotype turned up a few times. V gene TRBV12-3 or TRBV12-4 combines with J gene TRBJ2-1, with D possibly being TRBD2 (6 bases). CDR3 size: 15 residues. Trimming took off 6 bases at V and 5 bases at J, with 17 bases between the two ends. CDR3 DNA sequence: TGTGCCAGCAGGGAAAGCGGAGCGGGCCACAATGAGCAGTTCTTC. It yields the protein CASRESGAGHNEQFF.

This sequence joins TRBV28 and TRBJ2-5; D possibly corresponds to TRBD2 (6 bases). Germline lookup yields CDR1 MDHEN and CDR2 SYDVKM. With 2 bases removed from V and 5 bases from J, the gap between germline ends came to 9 bases. The length of the CDR3 is 13 residues. The CDR3 DNA sequence: TGTGCCAGCAGTTTACGGGAGCACGAGACCCAGTACTTC. Translated: CASSLREHETQYF.

J is TRBJ1-1 and V is TRBV6-2 or TRBV6-3; D ambiguous. Trimming took off 5 bases at V and 1 base at J, with 14 bases between the two ends. The CDR3 has 15 residues. Looked up from germline, CDR1 is MNHEY and CDR2 is SVGEGT. The CDR3 here is CASSNTPGWNTEAFF. DNA of the CDR3: TGTGCCAGCAGTAACACCCCCGGGTGGAACACTGAAGCTTTCTTT.

V is TRBV19 and J is TRBJ2-2, with D possibly TRBD1 on 5 matching bases. V lost 7 bases and J lost 2, with 17 bases in between. CDR1 is LNHDA, CDR2 SQIVND, per germline (reference sequence). The CDR3 runs to 16 residues. This CDR3 reads CASIRTPRENTGELFF. CDR3 DNA sequence: TGTGCCAGTATCCGAACCCCCAGGGAAAACACCGGGGAGCTGTTTTTT.

This clonotype turned up a few times. V and J are TRBV6-2 or TRBV6-3 and TRBJ1-1; the D gene is possibly TRBD1 (6 bases). The V end was cut by 7 bases, the J end by 0 bases, with 21 bases between. Germline V gene sequence: CDR1 MNHEY, CDR2 SVGEGT. The CDR3 length is 17 residues. CDR3 loop: CASITPGQVSLNTEAFF. The CDR3 region has the DNA TGTGCCAGCATTACTCCGGGACAAGTAAGCTTGAACACTGAAGCTTTCTTT.